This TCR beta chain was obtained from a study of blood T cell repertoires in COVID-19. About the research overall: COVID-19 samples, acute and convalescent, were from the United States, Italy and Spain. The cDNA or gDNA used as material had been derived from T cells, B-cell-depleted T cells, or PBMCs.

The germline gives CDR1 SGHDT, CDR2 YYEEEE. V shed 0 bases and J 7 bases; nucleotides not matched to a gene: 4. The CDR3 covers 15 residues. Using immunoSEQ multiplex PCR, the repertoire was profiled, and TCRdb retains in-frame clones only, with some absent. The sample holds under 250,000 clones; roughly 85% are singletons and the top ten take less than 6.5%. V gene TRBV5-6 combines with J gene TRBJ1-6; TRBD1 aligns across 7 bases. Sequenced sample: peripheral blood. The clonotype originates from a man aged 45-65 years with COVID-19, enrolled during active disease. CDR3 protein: CASSLGQGTNSPLHF. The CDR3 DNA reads TGTGCCAGCAGCTTGGGACAGGGTACGAATTCACCCCTCCACTTT.